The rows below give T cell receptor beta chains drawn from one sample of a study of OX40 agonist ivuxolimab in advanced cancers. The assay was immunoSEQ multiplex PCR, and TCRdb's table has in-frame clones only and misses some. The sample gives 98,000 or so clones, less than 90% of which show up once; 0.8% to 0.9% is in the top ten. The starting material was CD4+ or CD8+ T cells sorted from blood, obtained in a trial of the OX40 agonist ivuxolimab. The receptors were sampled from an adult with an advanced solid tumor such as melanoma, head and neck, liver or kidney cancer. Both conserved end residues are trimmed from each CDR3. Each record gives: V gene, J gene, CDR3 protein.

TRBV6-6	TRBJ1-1	ASSFQGGDTEAF
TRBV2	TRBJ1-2	ASSTQTGGYGYT
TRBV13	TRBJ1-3	ASSIAGNTIY
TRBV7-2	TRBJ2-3	ASSQRTGLAGRADTQY
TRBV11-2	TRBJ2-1	ASRLAGLVNEQF
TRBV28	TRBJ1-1	ASSLEGVRGAF
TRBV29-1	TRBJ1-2	SVETGYDYGYT
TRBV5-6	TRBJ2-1	ASSFTRWNEQF
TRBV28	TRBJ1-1	ASRGRNTEAF
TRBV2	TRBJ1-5	ASSPPPDSNQPQH
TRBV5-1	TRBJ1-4	ASSPGQGRDEKLF
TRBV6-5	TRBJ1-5	ASSYSGGGNQPQH
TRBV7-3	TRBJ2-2	ASSLVASATGELF
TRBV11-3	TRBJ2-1	ASSPTRYNEQF
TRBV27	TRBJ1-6	ASSPLLGSRSRSPLH
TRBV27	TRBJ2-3	ASSLGPGRLGFTDTQY
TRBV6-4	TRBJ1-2	ASSDNRQGGYT
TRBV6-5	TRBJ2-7	ASSYSVGLYEQY
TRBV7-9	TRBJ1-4	ASSERGQKNEKLF
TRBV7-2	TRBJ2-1	ASSFPGSRTNEQF
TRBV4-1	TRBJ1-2	ASSPLGKGYGYT
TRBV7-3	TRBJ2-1	ASSPGPGRLPF
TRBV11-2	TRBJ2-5	ASSPGNQETQY
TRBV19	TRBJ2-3	ASSTSGVGTDTQY
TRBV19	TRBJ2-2	ASSSTGTGELF
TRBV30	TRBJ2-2	AWKAGNTGELF
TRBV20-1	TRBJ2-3	SASGSDTQY
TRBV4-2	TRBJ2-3	ASSPGLAESTDTQY
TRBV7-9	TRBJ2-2	ASSRSIDRGGTGELF
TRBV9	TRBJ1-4	ASSVGTGVVGEKLF
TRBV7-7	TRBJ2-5	ASSPGSSGSQQETQY
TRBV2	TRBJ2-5	ASSEGQGAWEQY
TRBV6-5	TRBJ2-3	AIAREWSTDTQY
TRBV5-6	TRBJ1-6	ASSLESSPLH
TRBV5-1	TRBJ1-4	ASSLGTKGEKLF
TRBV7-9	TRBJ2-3	ASSKKAGGLIDTQY
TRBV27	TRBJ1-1	ASSYRAGGEAF